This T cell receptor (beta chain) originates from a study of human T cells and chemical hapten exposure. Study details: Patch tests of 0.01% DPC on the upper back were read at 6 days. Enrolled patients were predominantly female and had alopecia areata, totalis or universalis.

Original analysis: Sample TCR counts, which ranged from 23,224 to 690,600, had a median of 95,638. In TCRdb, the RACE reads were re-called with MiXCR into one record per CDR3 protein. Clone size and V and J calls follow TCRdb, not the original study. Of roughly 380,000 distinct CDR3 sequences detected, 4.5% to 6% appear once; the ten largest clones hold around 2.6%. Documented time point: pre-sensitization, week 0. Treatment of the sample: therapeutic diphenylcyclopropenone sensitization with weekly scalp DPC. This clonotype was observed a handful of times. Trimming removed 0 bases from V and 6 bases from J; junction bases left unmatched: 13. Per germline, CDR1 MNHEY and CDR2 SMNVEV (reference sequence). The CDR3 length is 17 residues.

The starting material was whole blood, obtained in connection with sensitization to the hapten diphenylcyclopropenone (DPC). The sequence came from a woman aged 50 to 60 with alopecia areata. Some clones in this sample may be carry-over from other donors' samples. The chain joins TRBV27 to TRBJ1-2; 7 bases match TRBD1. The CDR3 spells CASSLSLQGREEDGYTF. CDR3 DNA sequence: TGTGCCAGCAGTTTATCGTTACAGGGGAGGGAAGAGGATGGCTACACCTTC.